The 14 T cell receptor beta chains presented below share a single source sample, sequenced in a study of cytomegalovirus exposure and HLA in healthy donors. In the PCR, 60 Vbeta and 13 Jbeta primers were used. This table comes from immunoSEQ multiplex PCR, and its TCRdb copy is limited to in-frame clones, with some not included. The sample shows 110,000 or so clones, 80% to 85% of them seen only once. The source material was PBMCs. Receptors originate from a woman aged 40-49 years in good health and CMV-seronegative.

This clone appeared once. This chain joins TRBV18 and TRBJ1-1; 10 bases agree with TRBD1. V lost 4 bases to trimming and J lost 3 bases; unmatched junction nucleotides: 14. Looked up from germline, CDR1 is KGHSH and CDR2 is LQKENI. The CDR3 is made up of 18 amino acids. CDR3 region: CASSLNRDRGRLDTEAFF. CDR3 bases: TGTGCCAGCTCACTAAATCGGGACAGGGGACGGTTGGACACTGAAGCTTTCTTT. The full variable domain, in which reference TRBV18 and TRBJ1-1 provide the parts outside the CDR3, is NAGVMQNPRHLVRRRGQEARLRCSPMKGHSHVYWYRQLPEEGLKFMVYLQKENIIDESGMPKERFSAEFPKEGPSILRIQQVVRGDSAAYFCASSLNRDRGRLDTEAFFGQGTRLTVV.

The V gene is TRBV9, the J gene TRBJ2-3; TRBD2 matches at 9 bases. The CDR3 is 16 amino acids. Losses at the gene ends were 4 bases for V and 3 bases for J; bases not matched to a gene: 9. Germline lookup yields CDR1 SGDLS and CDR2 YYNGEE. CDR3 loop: CASSPDGGGATDTQYF. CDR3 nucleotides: TGTGCCAGCAGCCCCGACGGCGGGGGGGCGACAGATACGCAGTATTTT.

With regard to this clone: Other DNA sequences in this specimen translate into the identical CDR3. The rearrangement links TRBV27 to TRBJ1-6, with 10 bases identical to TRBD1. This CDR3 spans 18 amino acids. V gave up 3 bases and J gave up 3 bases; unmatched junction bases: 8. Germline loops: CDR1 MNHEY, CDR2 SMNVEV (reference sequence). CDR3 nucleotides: TGTGCCAGCAGTTTCGGACAGGGGGAGCTTTTCTATAATTCACCCCTCCACTTT. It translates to CASSFGQGELFYNSPLHF.

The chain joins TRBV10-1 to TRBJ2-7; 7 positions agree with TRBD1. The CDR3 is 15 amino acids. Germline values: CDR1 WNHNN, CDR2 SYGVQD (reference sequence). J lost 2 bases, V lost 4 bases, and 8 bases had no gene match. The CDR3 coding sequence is TGCGCCAGCAGTGCCACAGGGGCGGCCGCCTACGAGCAGTACTTC. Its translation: CASSATGAAAYEQYF.

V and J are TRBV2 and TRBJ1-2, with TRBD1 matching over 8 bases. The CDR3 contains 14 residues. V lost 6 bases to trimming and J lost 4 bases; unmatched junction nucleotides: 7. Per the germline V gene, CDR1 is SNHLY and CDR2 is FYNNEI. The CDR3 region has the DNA TGTGCCAGCAGCGGGGGACAGGCCACCTATGGCTACACCTTC. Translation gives CASSGGQATYGYTF.

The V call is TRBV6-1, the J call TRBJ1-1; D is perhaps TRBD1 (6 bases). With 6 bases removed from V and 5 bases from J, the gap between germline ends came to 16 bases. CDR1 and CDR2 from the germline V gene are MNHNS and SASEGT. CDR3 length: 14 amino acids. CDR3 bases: TGTGCCAGCAGATCTCGACAGGATCTAACTGAAGCTTTCTTT. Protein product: CASRSRQDLTEAFF.

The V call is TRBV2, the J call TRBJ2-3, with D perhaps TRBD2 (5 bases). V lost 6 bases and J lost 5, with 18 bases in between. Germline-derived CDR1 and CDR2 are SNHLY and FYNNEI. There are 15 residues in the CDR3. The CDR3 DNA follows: TGTGCCAGCAGCCGCGCTGGGCTAGCCATAGATACGCAGTATTTT. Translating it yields CASSRAGLAIDTQYF.

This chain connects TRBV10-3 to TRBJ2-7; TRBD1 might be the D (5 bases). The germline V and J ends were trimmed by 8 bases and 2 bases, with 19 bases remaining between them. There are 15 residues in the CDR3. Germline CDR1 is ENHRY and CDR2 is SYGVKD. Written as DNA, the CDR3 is TGTGCCATCGCCCAGGGCGACACGACCGCCTACGAGCAGTACTTC. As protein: CAIAQGDTTAYEQYF.

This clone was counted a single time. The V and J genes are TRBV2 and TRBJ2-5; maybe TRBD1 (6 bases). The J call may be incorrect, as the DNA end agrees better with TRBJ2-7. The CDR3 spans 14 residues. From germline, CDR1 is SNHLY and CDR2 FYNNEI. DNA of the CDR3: TGTGCCAGCAGTGTGGAAAGGGGGTCCCACGAGCAGTACTTC. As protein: CASSVERGSHEQYF.

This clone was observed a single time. The CDR3 DNA reads TGTGCCAGCAGCAAGGCCGACAGGGGGGTTAGCAATCAGCCCCAGCATTTT. It codes for CASSKADRGVSNQPQHF. The rearrangement joins TRBV21-1 to TRBJ1-5; the table gives TRBD1 as D, unverified against the DNA. TRBV21-1 is annotated as a pseudogene. The CDR3 has 17 amino acids.

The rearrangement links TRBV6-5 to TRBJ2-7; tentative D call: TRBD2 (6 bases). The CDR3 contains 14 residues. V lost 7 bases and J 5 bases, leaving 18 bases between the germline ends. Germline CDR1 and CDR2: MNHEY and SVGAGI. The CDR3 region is CASKGRNRLDEQYF. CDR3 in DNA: TGTGCCAGCAAAGGGAGGAACCGCCTGGACGAGCAGTACTTC.

The CDR3: CASSWRGEKLFF. CDR3 DNA: TGTGCCAGCTCGTGGAGGGGTGAAAAACTGTTTTTT. The rearrangement links TRBV5-6 to TRBJ1-4; maybe TRBD1 (5 bases). The CDR3 is 12 amino acids. Germline V gene sequence: CDR1 SGHDT, CDR2 YYEEEE. Trimming took off 7 bases at V and 7 bases at J, with 11 bases between the two ends.

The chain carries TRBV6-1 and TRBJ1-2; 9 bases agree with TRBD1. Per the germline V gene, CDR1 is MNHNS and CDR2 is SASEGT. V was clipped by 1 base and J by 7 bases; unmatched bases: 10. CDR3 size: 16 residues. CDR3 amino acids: CASSEVLGTGSVGYTF. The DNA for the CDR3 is TGTGCCAGCAGTGAAGTTTTAGGGACAGGGTCAGTTGGCTACACCTTC.

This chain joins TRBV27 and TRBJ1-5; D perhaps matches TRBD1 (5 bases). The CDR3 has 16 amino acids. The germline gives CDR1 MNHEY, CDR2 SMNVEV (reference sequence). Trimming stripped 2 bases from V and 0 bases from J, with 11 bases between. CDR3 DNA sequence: TGTGCCAGCAGTTTAGGCGGGACGGTTAGCAATCAGCCCCAGCATTTT. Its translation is CASSLGGTVSNQPQHF.